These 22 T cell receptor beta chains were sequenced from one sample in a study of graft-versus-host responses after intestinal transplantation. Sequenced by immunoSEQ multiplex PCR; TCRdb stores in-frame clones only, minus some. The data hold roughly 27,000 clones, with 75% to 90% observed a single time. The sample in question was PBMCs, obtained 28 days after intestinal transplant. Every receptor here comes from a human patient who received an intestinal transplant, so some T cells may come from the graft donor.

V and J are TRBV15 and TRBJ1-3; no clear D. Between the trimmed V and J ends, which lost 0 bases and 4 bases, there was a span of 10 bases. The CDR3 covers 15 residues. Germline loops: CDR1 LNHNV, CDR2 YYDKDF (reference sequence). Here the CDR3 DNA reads TGTGCCACCAGCAGAGATCGACTAACGGGAAACACCATATATTTT. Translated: CATSRDRLTGNTIYF.

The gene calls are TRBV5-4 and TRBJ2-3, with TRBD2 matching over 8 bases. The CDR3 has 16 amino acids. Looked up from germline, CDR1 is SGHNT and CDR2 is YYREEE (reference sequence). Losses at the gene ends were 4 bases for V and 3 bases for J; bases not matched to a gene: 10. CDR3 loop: CASSKLAAGVTDTQYF. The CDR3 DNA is TGTGCCAGCAGCAAACTAGCGGCCGGGGTAACAGATACGCAGTATTTT.

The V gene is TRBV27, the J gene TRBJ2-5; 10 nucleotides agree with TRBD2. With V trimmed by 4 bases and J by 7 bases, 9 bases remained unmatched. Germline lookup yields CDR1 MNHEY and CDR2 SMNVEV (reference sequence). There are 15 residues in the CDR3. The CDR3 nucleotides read TGTGCCAGCAGTTCCGCAGCGGGGGGGCCTAGGACCCAGTACTTC. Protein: CASSSAAGGPRTQYF.

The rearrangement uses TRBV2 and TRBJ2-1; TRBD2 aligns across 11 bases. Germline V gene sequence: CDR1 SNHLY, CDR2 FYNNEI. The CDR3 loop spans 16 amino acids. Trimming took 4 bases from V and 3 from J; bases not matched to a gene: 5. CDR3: CASSVSGRAVYNEQFF. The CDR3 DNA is TGTGCCAGCAGTGTTAGCGGGAGGGCCGTCTACAATGAGCAGTTCTTC.

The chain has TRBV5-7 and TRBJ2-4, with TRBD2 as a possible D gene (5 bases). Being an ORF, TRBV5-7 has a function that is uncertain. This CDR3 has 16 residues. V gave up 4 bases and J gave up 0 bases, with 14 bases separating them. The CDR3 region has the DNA TGTGCCAGCAGCCACTCCGGGGTGGTAGCCAAAAACATTCAGTACTTC. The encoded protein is CASSHSGVVAKNIQYF.

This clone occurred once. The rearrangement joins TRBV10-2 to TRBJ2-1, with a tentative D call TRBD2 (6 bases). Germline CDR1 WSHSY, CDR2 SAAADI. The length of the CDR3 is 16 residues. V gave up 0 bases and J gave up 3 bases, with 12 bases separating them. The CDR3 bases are TGCGCCAGCAGTGAGTCGGCTGGGACTTACTACAATGAGCAGTTCTTC. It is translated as CASSESAGTYYNEQFF.

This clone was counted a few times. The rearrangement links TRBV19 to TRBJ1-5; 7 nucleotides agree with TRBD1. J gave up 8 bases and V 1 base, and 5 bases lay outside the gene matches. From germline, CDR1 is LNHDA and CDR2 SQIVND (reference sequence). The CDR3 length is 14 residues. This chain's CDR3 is CASSIVGGGEPQHF. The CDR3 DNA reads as TGTGCCAGTAGTATAGTAGGGGGCGGCGAGCCCCAGCATTTT.

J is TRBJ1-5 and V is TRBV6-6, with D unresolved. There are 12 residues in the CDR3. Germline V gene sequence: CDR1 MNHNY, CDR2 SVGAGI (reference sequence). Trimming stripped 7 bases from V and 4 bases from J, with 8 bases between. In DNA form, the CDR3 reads TGTGCCAGCACAAAGGGTAATCAGCCCCAGCATTTT. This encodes CASTKGNQPQHF.

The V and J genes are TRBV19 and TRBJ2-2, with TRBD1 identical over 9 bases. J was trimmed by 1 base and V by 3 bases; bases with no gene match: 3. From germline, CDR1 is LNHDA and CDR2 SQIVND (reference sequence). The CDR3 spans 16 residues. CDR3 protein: CASSIGTGLNTGELFF. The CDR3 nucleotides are TGTGCCAGTAGTATTGGGACAGGGTTGAACACCGGGGAGCTGTTTTTT.

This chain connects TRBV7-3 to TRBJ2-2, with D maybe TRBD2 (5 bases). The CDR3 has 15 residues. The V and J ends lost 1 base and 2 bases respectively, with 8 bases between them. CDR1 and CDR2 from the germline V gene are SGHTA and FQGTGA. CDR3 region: CASSLSGFNTGELFF. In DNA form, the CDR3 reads TGTGCCAGCAGCTTAAGCGGGTTCAACACCGGGGAGCTGTTTTTT.

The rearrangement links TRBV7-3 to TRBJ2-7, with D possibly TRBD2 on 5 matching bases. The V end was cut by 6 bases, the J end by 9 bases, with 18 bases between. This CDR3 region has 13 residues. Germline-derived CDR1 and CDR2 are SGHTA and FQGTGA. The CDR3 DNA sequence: TGTGCCAGCAGTTTAGGACTCGGATCGATGCAGTACTTC. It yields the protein CASSLGLGSMQYF.

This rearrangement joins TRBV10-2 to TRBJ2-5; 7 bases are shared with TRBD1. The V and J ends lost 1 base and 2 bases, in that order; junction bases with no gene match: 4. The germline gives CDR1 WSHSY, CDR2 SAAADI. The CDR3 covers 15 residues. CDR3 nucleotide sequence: TGCGCCAGCAGTGAGTATGGGACAGAACAAGAGACCCAGTACTTC. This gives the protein CASSEYGTEQETQYF.

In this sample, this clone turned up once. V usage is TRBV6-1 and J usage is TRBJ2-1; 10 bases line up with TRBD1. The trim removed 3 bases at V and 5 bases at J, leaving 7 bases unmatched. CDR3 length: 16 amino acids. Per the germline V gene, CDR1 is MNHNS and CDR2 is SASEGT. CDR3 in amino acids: CASSDFGTGDDNEQFF. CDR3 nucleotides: TGTGCCAGCAGTGACTTCGGGACAGGGGACGACAATGAGCAGTTCTTC.

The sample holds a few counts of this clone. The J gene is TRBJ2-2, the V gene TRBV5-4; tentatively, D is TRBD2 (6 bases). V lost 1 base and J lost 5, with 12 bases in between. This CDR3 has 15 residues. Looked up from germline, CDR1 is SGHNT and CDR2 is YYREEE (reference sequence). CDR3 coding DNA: TGTGCCAGCAGCTTGAGTAGCGGACCTACCGGGGAGCTGTTTTTT. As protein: CASSLSSGPTGELFF.

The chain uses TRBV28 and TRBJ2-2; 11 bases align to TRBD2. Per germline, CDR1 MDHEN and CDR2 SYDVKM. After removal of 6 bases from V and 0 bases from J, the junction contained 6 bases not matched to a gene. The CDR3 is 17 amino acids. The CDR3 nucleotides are TGTGCCAGCAGGGTAGGACTAGCGGGCGCGAACACCGGGGAGCTGTTTTTT. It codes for CASRVGLAGANTGELFF.

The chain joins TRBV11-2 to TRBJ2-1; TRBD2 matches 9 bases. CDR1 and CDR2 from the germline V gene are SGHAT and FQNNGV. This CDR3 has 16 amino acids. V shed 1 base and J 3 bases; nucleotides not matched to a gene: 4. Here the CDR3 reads CASSLVSGSNYNEQFF. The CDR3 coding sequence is TGTGCCAGCAGCTTAGTTAGCGGGAGTAACTACAATGAGCAGTTCTTC.

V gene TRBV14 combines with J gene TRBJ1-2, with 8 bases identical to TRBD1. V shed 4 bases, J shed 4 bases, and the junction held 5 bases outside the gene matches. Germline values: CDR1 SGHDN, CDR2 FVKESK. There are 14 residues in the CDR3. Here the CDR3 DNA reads TGTGCCAGCAGCCCCACAGGGGGTATCTATGGCTACACCTTC. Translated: CASSPTGGIYGYTF.

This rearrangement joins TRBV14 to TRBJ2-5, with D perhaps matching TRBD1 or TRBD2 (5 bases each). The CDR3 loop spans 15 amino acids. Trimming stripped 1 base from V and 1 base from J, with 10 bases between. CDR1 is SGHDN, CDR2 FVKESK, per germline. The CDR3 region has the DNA TGTGCCAGCAGCCAAGGGGGACGTCCCCAAGAGACCCAGTACTTC. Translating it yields CASSQGGRPQETQYF.

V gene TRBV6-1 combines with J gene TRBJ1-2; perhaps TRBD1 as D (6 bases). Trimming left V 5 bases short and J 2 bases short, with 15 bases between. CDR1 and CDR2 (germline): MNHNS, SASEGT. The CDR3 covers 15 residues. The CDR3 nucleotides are TGTGCCAGCAGTTCTATCGACAGGCCCAACTATGGCTACACCTTC. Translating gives CASSSIDRPNYGYTF.

The CDR3 nucleotides are TGTGCCAGCAGTGAAGCCGGGACAGGGTATGGCTACACCTTC. Amino acid sequence: CASSEAGTGYGYTF. The V and J genes are TRBV2 and TRBJ1-2; 9 bases align to TRBD1. This CDR3 contains 14 residues. The germline CDR1 and CDR2 sequences are SNHLY and FYNNEI. V was pared by 0 bases and J by 5 bases, with 1 base of the junction left unmatched.

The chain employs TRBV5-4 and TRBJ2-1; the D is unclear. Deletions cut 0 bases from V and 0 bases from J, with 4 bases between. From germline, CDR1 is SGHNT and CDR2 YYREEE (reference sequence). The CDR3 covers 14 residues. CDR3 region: CASSLGGSYNEQFF. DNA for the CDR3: TGTGCCAGCAGCTTGGGCGGCTCCTACAATGAGCAGTTCTTC.

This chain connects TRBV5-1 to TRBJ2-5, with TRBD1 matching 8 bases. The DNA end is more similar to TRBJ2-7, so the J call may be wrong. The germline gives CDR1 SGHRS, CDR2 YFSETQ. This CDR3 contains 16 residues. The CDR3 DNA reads TGCGCCAGCAGCTTGGCCGTGCAGGGGGCTTCCTACGAGCAGTACTTC. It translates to CASSLAVQGASYEQYF.